The rows below give T cell receptor beta chains drawn from one sample of a study of Graves' ophthalmopathy and Graves' hyperthyroidism. TCRdb analysed the multiplex PCR reads with MiXCR anew, one entry per CDR3 protein. The sample includes about 370,000 distinct CDR3 sequences, about a sixth seen only once; the top ten take 2% to 3%. Material: peripheral blood. These receptor sequences come from an adult woman with stable Graves' hyperthyroidism. The CDR3 runs from the conserved cysteine through the conserved F or W. Each record gives: CDR3 length, clone size, J gene, V gene, CDR3 protein. Expanded clones get a size class; other rows say once, few or many, or leave the size out.

15	many	TRBJ2-2	TRBV5-1	CASSLGNMNTGELFF
17	few	TRBJ1-2	TRBV27	CASSTRTGSVVNYGYTF
17	many	TRBJ1-6	TRBV5-1	CASSLAGTARLNSPLHF
14	many	TRBJ1-2	TRBV18	CASSPLQGAEGYTF
12	many	TRBJ1-5	TRBV20-1	CSAIRGNQPQHF
16	few	TRBJ2-2	TRBV29-1	CSVAGTSGPLTGELFF
14	.	TRBJ1-6	TRBV15	CATSSSGELSPLHF
14	many	TRBJ1-1	TRBV5-1	CASSQQSMNTEAFF
15	.	TRBJ2-5	TRBV4-1	CASSQAPTAQETQYF
17	many	TRBJ2-5	TRBV28	CASSLGTRFGPQETQYF
14	many	TRBJ2-5	TRBV12-5	CASGFGQIQETQYF
14	many	TRBJ2-7	TRBV12-3/TRBV12-4	CASSLDGQSYEQYF
17	many	TRBJ2-7	TRBV6-5	CASSYTVPGQGSYEQYF
14	many	TRBJ1-1	TRBV27	CASSRPGASTEAFF
15	.	TRBJ1-1	TRBV7-9	CASSLARGMNTEAFF
16	many	TRBJ2-5	TRBV6-1	CASSEARRPLQETQYF
13	many	TRBJ1-2	TRBV12-3/TRBV12-4	CASSWTGSRGYTF
16	.	TRBJ2-2	TRBV11-1	CASSLSTGEDTGELFF
14	few	TRBJ2-7	TRBV5-4	CASSLLGQDYEQYF
16	.	TRBJ2-7	TRBV7-6	CASSPFRAGSSYEQYF
16	.	TRBJ2-2	TRBV11-1	CASSRKREGSTGELFF
15	.	TRBJ2-7	TRBV4-1	CASSPLVAGGYEQYF
16	many	TRBJ2-2	TRBV2	CASRTPSGRAGGELFF
16	many	TRBJ2-7	TRBV4-3	CASSQDPSGSSYEQYF